Following are 8 T cell receptor beta chains from one sample sequenced in a study of OX40 agonist ivuxolimab in advanced cancers. The assay was immunoSEQ multiplex PCR, and TCRdb's table has in-frame clones only and misses some. The sample lists fewer than 25,000 clones, 70% to 90% occurring once. The starting material was CD4+ or CD8+ T cells sorted from blood, obtained in a trial of the OX40 agonist ivuxolimab. Receptors originate from an adult with an advanced solid tumor such as melanoma, head and neck, liver or kidney cancer.

V and J are TRBV5-1 and TRBJ1-2, with D uncertain. The CDR3 is 14 residues long. Germline V gives CDR1 SGHRS, CDR2 YFSETQ. Trimming removed 1 base from V and 6 bases from J, with 13 bases in between. CDR3: CASSLLAPTDGYTF. CDR3 in DNA: TGCGCCAGCAGCTTGTTGGCCCCCACCGATGGCTACACCTTC.

This clone was detected a few times. The V and J genes are TRBV30 and TRBJ2-2; TRBD1 agrees at 7 bases. The J segment lost 5 bases and the V segment lost 2 bases, leaving 5 bases of the junction unmatched. In germline, CDR1 is GTSNPN, CDR2 SVGIG (reference sequence). The CDR3 spans 14 residues. CDR3 sequence reads: CAWSRGQRTGELFF. CDR3 bases: TGTGCCTGGAGTAGGGGACAGAGAACCGGGGAGCTGTTTTTT. Full variable domain (missing parts from reference TRBV30 and TRBJ2-2): SQTIHQWPATLVQPVGSPLSLECTVEGTSNPNLYWYRQAAGRGLQLLFYSVGIGQISSEVPQNLSASRPQDRQFILSSKKLLLSDSGFYLCAWSRGQRTGELFFGEGSRLTVL.

The chain employs TRBV5-1 and TRBJ2-5, with 12 bases that match TRBD2. The DNA end is more similar to TRBJ2-7, so the J call may be wrong. The length of the CDR3 is 15 residues. From germline, CDR1 is SGHRS and CDR2 YFSETQ. The CDR3 spells CASSLSGTSGHEQYF. CDR3 DNA: TGCGCCAGCAGCCTCTCCGGGACTAGCGGGCACGAGCAGTACTTC.

The genes are TRBV9 and TRBJ2-6; tentatively, D is TRBD2 (6 bases). Deletions cut 2 bases from V and 15 bases from J, with 9 bases between. The CDR3 has 11 residues. CDR1 and CDR2 from the germline V gene are SGDLS and YYNGEE. This CDR3 reads CASSVGGSLTF. As DNA, the CDR3 is TGTGCCAGCAGCGTGGGAGGCAGCCTGACTTTC.

Here the CDR3 reads CASSVDWDRLTDTQYF. The CDR3 nucleotides are TGTGCCAGCAGCGTAGACTGGGATCGGCTCACAGATACGCAGTATTTT. The rearrangement uses TRBV9 and TRBJ2-3; D unresolved. Germline V gene lookup returns CDR1 SGDLS and CDR2 YYNGEE. The V end lost 0 bases, the J end lost 2 bases, and 13 bases lay between the germline ends. The CDR3 sequence is 16 residues long.

This clone was detected a few times. The gene calls are TRBV5-4 and TRBJ1-2, with D perhaps matching TRBD1 (5 bases). The CDR3 runs 14 residues. CDR1 and CDR2 (germline): SGHNT, YYREEE (reference sequence). Between the trimmed V and J ends, which lost 3 bases and 5 bases, there was a span of 14 bases. This chain's CDR3 is CASSSGAELYGYTF. CDR3 nucleotides: TGTGCCAGCAGCTCCGGGGCCGAGTTGTATGGCTACACCTTC. The full variable domain, rest sourced from reference TRBV5-4 and TRBJ1-2, is ETGVTQSPTHLIKTRGQQVTLRCSSQSGHNTVSWYQQALGQGPQFIFQYYREEENGRGNFPPRFSGLQFPNYSSELNVNALELDDSALYLCASSSGAELYGYTFGSGTRLTVV.

This sequence joins TRBV5-1 and TRBJ1-6, with unresolved D. The CDR3 length is 16 residues. V shed 0 bases and J shed 6 bases, with 13 bases lying between them. CDR1 is SGHRS, CDR2 YFSETQ, per germline. CDR3 sequence (DNA): TGCGCCAGCAGCTTGGCTAGCCAAGTTGGTAATTCACCCCTCCACTTT. Amino acids: CASSLASQVGNSPLHF.

This chain links TRBV7-6 with TRBJ2-7, with 12 positions matching TRBD2. J gave up 6 bases and V 5 bases, and 5 bases lay outside the gene matches. The CDR3 has 14 residues. Germline lookup yields CDR1 SGHVS and CDR2 FNYEAQ. The CDR3 region has the DNA TGTGCCAGCAGCGCGCTAGCGGGGGGGCGCGAGCAGTACTTC. This gives the protein CASSALAGGREQYF.